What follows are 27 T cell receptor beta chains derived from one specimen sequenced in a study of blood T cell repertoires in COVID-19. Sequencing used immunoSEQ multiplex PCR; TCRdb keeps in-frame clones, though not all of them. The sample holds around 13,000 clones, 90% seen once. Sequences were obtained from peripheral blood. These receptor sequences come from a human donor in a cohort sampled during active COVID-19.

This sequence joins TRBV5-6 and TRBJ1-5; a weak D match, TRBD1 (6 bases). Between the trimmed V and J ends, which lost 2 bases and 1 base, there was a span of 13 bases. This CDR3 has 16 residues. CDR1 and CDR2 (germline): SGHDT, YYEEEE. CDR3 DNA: TGTGCCAGCAGCTTTGGCAGGGGACAAAGCAATCAGCCCCAGCATTTT. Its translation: CASSFGRGQSNQPQHF.

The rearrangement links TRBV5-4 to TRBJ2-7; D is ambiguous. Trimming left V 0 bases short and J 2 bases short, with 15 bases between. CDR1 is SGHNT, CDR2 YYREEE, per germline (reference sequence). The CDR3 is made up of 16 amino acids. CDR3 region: CASSLGLTQPTYEQYF. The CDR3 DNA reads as TGTGCCAGCAGCTTGGGGCTGACACAGCCTACCTACGAGCAGTACTTC.

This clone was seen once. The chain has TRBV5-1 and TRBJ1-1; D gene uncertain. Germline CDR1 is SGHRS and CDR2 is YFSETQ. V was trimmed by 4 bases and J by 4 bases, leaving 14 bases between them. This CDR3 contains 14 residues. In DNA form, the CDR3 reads TGCGCCAGCAGCCGCGGGGTCTCGGGCACTGAAGCTTTCTTT. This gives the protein CASSRGVSGTEAFF.

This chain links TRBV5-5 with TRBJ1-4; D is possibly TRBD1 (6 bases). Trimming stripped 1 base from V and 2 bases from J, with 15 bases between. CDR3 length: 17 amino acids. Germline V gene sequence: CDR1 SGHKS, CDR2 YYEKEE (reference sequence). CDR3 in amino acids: CASSLLQGVRTNEKLFF. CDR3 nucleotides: TGTGCCAGCAGCTTGTTACAGGGTGTTAGGACTAATGAAAAACTGTTTTTT.

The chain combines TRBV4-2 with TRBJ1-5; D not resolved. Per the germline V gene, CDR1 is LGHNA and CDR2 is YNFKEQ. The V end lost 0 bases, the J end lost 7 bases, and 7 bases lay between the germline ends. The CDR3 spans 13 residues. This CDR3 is CASSQDGGQPQHF. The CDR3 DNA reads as TGTGCCAGCAGCCAAGATGGCGGCCAGCCCCAGCATTTT.

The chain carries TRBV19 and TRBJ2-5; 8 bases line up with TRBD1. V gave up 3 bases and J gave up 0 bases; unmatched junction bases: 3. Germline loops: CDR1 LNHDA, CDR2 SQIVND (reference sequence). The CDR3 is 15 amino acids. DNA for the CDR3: TGTGCCAGTAGTATTGGGGACAGGAACCAAGAGACCCAGTACTTC. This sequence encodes CASSIGDRNQETQYF.

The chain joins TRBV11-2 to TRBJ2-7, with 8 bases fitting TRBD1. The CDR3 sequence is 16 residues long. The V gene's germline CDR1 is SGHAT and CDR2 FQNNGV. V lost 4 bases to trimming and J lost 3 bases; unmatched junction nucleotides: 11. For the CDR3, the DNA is TGTGCCAGCAGCTGGACAACAGGGGGTGCGAACTACGAGCAGTACTTC. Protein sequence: CASSWTTGGANYEQYF.

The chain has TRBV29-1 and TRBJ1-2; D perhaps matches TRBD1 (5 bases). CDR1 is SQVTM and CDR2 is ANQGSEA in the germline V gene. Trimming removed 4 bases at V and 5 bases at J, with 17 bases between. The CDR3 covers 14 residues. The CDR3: CSVVSQGDLYGYTF. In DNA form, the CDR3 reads TGCAGCGTTGTTTCGCAGGGCGATTTATATGGCTACACCTTC.

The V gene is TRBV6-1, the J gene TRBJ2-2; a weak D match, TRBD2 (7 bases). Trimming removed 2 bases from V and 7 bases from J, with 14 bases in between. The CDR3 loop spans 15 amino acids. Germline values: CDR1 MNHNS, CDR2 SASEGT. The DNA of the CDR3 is TGTGCCAGCAGTGAAAGGGGGGTAGCGGGCGGGGAGCTGTTTTTT. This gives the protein CASSERGVAGGELFF.

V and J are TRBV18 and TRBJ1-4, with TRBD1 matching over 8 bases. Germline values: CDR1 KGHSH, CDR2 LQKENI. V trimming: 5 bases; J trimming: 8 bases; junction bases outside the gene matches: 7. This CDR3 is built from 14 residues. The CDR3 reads CASSSQGDGEKLFF. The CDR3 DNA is TGTGCCAGCTCATCACAGGGGGATGGCGAAAAACTGTTTTTT.

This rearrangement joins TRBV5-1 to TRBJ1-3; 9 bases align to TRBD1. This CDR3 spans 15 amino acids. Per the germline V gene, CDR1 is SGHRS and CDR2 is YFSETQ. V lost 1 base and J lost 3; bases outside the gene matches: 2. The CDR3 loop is CASSLTGGNGNTIYF. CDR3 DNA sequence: TGCGCCAGCAGCTTGACAGGGGGCAATGGAAACACCATATATTTT.

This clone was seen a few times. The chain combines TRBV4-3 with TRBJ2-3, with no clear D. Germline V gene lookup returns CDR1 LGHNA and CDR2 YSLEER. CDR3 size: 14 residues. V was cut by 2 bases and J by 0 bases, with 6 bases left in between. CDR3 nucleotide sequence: TGCGCCAGCAGCCAACTCCCTAGCACAGATACGCAGTATTTT. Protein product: CASSQLPSTDTQYF.

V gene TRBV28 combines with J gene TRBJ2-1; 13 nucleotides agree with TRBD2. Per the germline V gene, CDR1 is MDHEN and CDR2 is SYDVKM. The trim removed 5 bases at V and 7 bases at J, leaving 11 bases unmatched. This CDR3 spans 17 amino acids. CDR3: CASSLFLLAGGQNEQFF. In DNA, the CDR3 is TGTGCCAGCAGTCTTTTCTTACTAGCGGGAGGGCAAAATGAGCAGTTCTTC.

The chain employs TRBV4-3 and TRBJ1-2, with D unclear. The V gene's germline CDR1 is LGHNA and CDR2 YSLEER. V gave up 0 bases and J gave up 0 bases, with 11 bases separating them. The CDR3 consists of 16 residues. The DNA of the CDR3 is TGCGCCAGCAGCCAAGATAAAGGTGGAGCTAACTATGGCTACACCTTC. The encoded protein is CASSQDKGGANYGYTF.

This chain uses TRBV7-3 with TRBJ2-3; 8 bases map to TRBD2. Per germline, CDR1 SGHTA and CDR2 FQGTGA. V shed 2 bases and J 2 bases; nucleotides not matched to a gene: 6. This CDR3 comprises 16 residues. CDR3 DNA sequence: TGTGCCAGCAGCTTAGACGGCGGGGGGTCCACAGATACGCAGTATTTT. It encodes CASSLDGGGSTDTQYF. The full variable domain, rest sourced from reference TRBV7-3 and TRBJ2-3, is GAGVSQTPSNKVTEKGKYVELRCDPISGHTALYWYRQSLGQGPEFLIYFQGTGAADDSGLPNDRFFAVRPEGSVSTLKIQRTERGDSAVYLCASSLDGGGSTDTQYFGPGTRLTVL.

The CDR3 DNA reads as TGTGCCAGTAGACGCGGACTAGCGGGAATGGCTGGGGCAGAGACCCAGTACTTC. Protein sequence: CASRRGLAGMAGAETQYF. This chain joins TRBV19 and TRBJ2-5; 12 bases line up with TRBD2. The J segment lost 4 bases and the V segment lost 6 bases, leaving 15 bases of the junction unmatched. The CDR3 runs to 18 residues. Looked up from germline, CDR1 is LNHDA and CDR2 is SQIVND (reference sequence).

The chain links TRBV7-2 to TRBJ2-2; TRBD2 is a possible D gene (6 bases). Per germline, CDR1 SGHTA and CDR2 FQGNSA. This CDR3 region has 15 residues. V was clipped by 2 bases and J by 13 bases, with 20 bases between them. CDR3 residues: CASSLMPAGREGLFF. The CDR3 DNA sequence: TGTGCCAGCAGCTTAATGCCCGCAGGGCGGGAAGGGCTGTTTTTT.

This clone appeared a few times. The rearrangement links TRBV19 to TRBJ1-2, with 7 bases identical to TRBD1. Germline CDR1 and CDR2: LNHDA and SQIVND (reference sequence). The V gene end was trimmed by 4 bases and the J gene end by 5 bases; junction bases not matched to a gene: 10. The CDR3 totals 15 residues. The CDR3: CASSTTRQGLYGYTF. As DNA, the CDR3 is TGTGCCAGTAGTACAACCCGACAGGGACTGTATGGCTACACCTTC.

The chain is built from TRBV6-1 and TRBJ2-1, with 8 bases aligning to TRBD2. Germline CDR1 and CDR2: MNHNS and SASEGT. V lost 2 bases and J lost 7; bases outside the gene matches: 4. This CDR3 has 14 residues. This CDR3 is CASSEPGLDNEQFF. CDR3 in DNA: TGTGCCAGCAGTGAACCGGGACTAGATAATGAGCAGTTCTTC.

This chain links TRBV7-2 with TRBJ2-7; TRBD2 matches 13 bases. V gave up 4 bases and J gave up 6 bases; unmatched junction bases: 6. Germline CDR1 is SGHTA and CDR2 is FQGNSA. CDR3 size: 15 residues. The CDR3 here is CASSSGLAGASEQYF. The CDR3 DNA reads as TGTGCCAGCAGCTCCGGACTAGCGGGAGCTTCCGAGCAGTACTTC.

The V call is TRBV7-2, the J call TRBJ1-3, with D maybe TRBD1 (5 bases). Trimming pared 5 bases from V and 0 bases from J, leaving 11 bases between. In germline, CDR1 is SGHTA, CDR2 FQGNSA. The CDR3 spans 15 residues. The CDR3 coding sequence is TGTGCCAGCAGCACCGGGGGGGACTCTGGAAACACCATATATTTT. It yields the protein CASSTGGDSGNTIYF.

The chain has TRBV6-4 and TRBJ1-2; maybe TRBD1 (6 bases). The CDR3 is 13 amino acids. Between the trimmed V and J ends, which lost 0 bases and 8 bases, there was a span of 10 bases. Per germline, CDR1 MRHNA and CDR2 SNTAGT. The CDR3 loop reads CASSDSGGQGYTF. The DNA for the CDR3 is TGTGCCAGCAGTGACTCCGGGGGGCAAGGCTACACCTTC.

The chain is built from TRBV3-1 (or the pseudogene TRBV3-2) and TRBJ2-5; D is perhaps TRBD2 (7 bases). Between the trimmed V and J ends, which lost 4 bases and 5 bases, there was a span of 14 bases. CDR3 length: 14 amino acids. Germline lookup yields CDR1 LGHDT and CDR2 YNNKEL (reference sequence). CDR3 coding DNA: TGTGCCAGCAGCCTGGCGGGGGCCAGGGAGACCCAGTACTTC. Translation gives CASSLAGARETQYF.

The CDR3 here is CASRRLAGAYNEQFF. CDR3 DNA: TGTGCCAGCAGGCGATTGGCAGGCGCCTACAATGAGCAGTTCTTC. This chain uses TRBV11-3 with TRBJ2-1, with unresolved D. The germline CDR1 and CDR2 sequences are SGHNT and YENEEA. The CDR3 loop spans 15 amino acids. The ends were cut back, 6 bases at V and 2 bases at J, with 14 bases in the middle. Drawing the rest from reference TRBV11-3 and TRBJ2-1, the complete variable domain is EAGVVQSPRYKIIEKKQPVAFWCNPISGHNTLYWYLQNLGQGPELLIRYENEEAVDDSQLPKDRFSAERLKGVDSTLKIQPAELGDSAVYLCASRRLAGAYNEQFFGPGTRLTVL.

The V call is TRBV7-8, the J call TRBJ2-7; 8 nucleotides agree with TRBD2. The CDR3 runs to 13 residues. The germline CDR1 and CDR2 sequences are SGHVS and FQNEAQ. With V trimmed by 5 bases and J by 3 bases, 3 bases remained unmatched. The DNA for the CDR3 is TGTGCCAGCAGCCCTGGGACTAGCTACGAGCAGTACTTC. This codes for CASSPGTSYEQYF.

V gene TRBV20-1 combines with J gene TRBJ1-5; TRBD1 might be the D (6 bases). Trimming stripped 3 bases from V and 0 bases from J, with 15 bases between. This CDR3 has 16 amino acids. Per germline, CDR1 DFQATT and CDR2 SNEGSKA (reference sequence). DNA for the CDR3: TGCAGTGCTAGTGAGGGGGGAACCTATAGCAATCAGCCCCAGCATTTT. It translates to CSASEGGTYSNQPQHF.

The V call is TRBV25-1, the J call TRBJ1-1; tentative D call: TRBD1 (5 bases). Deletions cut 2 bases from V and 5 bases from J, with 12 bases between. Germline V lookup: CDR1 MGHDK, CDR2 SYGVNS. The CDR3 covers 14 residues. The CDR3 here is CASSEPGSTTEAFF. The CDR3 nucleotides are TGTGCCAGCAGTGAACCAGGGTCCACGACTGAAGCTTTCTTT.